This T cell receptor beta chain was captured in a study of radiotherapy plus CTLA-4 blockade in lung cancer (dated by TCRdb to about 2018). Broadly, across the study: Objective responses occurred in about 19% of enrolled patients, and around 29% achieved disease control. Broad study findings and their caveats: After treatment with radiotherapy and ipilimumab, TCR clones that originated in tumors expanded in peripheral blood. Increased serum interferon-beta after radiation, together with early dynamic changes in blood T cell clones, were reported to be the strongest predictors of response.

The library was obtained by the immunoSEQ multiplex PCR assay. In its TCRdb copy, this immuneACCESS table keeps in-frame sequences only and misses some clones. Where compared with another copy, unresolved V genes explain less than half of these, and the others have no known cause. The sample table holds about 39,000 clones, of which roughly 79% were seen once. About 25% of the sample comes from the top ten. The germline V gene supplies CDR1 LGHNA and CDR2 YSLEER. V loses 1 base of germline sequence and J loses 8 bases, and the interval between the two ends is 20 bases. The CDR3 spans 16 residues, from the cysteine through the phenylalanine. The DNA shown is the 48-base CDR3, in frame from base 1. A note on this clone: This clone's antigen is unknown. It has no much larger one-base neighbor in the sample; base qualities were not kept.

In this study, focal radiation therapy paired with CTLA-4 blockade (ipilimumab) was tested in patients who had chemo-refractory metastatic non-small-cell lung cancer. The source material was peripheral blood, sampled from a patient treated with radiotherapy plus ipilimumab. The sequence derives from a human donor with non-small cell lung cancer that progressed on radiotherapy plus ipilimumab. This chain joins TRBV4-3 to TRBJ1-2; the D segment could be TRBD1, given 5 matching bases. The sequence in DNA is TGCGCCAGCAGCCAAGCAACGGGGCGGGGGGGTGGAGGCTACACCTTC. Its amino acids are CASSQATGRGGGGYTF.